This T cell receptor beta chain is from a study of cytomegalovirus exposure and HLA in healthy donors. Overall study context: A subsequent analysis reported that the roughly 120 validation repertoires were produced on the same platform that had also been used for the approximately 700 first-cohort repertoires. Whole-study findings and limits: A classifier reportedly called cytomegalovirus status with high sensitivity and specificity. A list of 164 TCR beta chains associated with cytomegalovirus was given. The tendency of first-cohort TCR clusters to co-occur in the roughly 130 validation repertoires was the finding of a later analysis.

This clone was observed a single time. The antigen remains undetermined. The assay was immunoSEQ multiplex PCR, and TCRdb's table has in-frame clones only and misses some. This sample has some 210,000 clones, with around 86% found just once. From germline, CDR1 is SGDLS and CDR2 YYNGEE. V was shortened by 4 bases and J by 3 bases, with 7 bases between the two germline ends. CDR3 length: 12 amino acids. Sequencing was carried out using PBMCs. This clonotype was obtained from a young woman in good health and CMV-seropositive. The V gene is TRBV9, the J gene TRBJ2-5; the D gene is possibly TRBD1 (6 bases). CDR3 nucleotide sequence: TGTGCCAGCAGCCCAGGGGAAGAGACCCAGTACTTC. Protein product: CASSPGEETQYF. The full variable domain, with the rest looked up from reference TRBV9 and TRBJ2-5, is DSGVTQTPKHLITATGQRVTLRCSPRSGDLSVYWYQQSLDQGLQFLIQYYNGEERAKGNILERFSAQQFPDLHSELNLSSLELGDSALYFCASSPGEETQYFGPGTRLLVL.